What follows describes a single T cell receptor beta chain. After removal of 3 bases from V and 8 bases from J, the junction contained 4 bases not matched to a gene. This CDR3 contains 13 residues. The germline gives CDR1 SGHVS, CDR2 FQNEAQ. The assay was immunoSEQ multiplex PCR, and TCRdb's table has in-frame clones only and misses some. Among some 300,000 clones listed, roughly 86% were seen once. The sample is drawn from a study of blood T cell repertoires in COVID-19. The specimen was PBMCs or T cells enriched from blood (not recorded which). The clonotype was recovered from a woman in her fifties or sixties who had been exposed to COVID-19. V usage is TRBV7-8 and J usage is TRBJ2-1, with 7 bases aligning to TRBD2. Here the CDR3 reads CASSFVRGDEQFF. The CDR3 DNA is TGTGCCAGCAGCTTCGTCCGGGGGGATGAGCAGTTCTTC.